These 24 T cell receptor beta chains were all obtained from the same sample, sequenced in a study of CD8 T cells in ankylosing spondylitis. TCRdb fed the 5' RACE reads into MiXCR, producing one record per CDR3 protein. The sample records some 40,000 distinct CDR3 sequences, 10% to 13% being singletons. Sequencing input: blood, either unsorted or a sorted T cell fraction (not recorded which). These receptors were collected from a male donor with ankylosing spondylitis or in good health (not recorded which).

This clonotype was recorded at least ten times. The chain is built from TRBV11-2 and TRBJ2-7; TRBD1 aligns across 8 bases. This CDR3 is 15 amino acids long. From germline, CDR1 is SGHAT and CDR2 FQNNGV. V lost 6 bases to trimming and J lost 1 base; unmatched junction nucleotides: 8. CDR3 amino acids: CASSSGTGRSYEQYF. DNA of the CDR3: TGTGCCAGCAGTTCTGGGACAGGCCGTTCCTACGAGCAGTACTTC.

This clonotype was seen repeatedly, ten times or more. The rearrangement links TRBV16 to TRBJ2-7; the D gene is possibly TRBD1 (5 bases). The CDR3 consists of 11 residues. V lost 4 bases to trimming and J lost 5 bases, with 6 bases between them. Germline V gene lookup returns CDR1 KGHSY and CDR2 FQNENV. As DNA, the CDR3 is TGTGCCAGCAGCCGCAGGGACGAGCAGTACTTC. Its protein is CASSRRDEQYF.

This clonotype has a count of ten or more. The rearrangement joins TRBV2 to TRBJ2-7, with 7 nucleotides matching TRBD1. The V gene end was trimmed by 6 bases and the J gene end by 2 bases; junction bases not matched to a gene: 10. The germline CDR1 and CDR2 sequences are SNHLY and FYNNEI. The CDR3 totals 15 residues. CDR3 protein: CASSDTGDRTYEQYF. The CDR3 bases are TGTGCCAGCAGCGACACCGGGGACAGAACCTACGAGCAGTACTTC.

This clonotype was detected ten times or more. The rearrangement uses TRBV15 and TRBJ1-1; D might be TRBD1 (5 bases). The CDR3 contains 16 residues. The germline gives CDR1 LNHNV, CDR2 YYDKDF (reference sequence). The germline V and J ends were trimmed by 1 base and 1 base, with 13 bases remaining between them. The CDR3 DNA reads TGTGCCACCAGCAGAGCGGATTGGGGGGGGAACACTGAAGCTTTCTTT. As protein: CATSRADWGGNTEAFF.

This clonotype was seen ten or more times. V and J are TRBV9 and TRBJ2-1; 9 bases map to TRBD2. CDR3 length: 16 amino acids. Germline V CDR1 and CDR2: SGDLS, YYNGEE. J gave up 10 bases and V 4 bases, and 15 bases lay outside the gene matches. The CDR3 coding sequence is TGTGCCAGCAGCCCACCCGGGACTAGCCACCCCTTAGAGCAGTTCTTC. Amino acid sequence: CASSPPGTSHPLEQFF. Supplemented by reference TRBV9 and TRBJ2-1, the full variable domain reads DSGVTQTPKHLITATGQRVTLRCSPRSGDLSVYWYQQSLDQGLQFLIQYYNGEERAKGNILERFSAQQFPDLHSELNLSSLELGDSALYFCASSPPGTSHPLEQFFGPGTRLTVL.

In this sample, this clonotype turned up many times. The chain uses TRBV27 and TRBJ2-1; no clear D. Between the trimmed V and J ends, which lost 1 base and 5 bases, there was a span of 9 bases. This CDR3 is built from 14 residues. Germline V gives CDR1 MNHEY, CDR2 SMNVEV (reference sequence). CDR3 sequence (DNA): TGTGCCAGCAGTTTATTCATTAGGGACAATGAGCAGTTCTTC. Translating gives CASSLFIRDNEQFF.

There are many counts of this clonotype. The chain links TRBV12-3 or TRBV12-4 to TRBJ1-1; unclear D gene. CDR3 length: 11 amino acids. Trimming removed 8 bases at V and 4 bases at J, with 8 bases between. The CDR3 region has the DNA TGTGCCAGCGGGCGGAGCACTGAAGCTTTCTTT. Translation: CASGRSTEAFF.

In this sample, this clonotype turned up a few times. One base away lies a much larger clone, so this may be a sequencing read error. The chain is built from TRBV20-1 and TRBJ1-6; TRBD1 agrees at 7 bases. In germline, CDR1 is DFQATT, CDR2 SNEGSKA (reference sequence). The CDR3 extends over 14 amino acids. The CDR3 bases are TGCAGTGCACAACAGGGGACGACGCATTCACCCCTCCTCTTT. As protein: CSAQQGTTHSPLLF.

This clonotype was found many times. This sequence joins TRBV10-3 and TRBJ2-7; D not resolved. Trimming pared 3 bases from V and 0 bases from J, leaving 9 bases between. The CDR3 is made up of 14 amino acids. Germline CDR1 and CDR2: ENHRY and SYGVKD. The CDR3 nucleotides are TGTGCCATCAGTGAAGACTCCCGCTCCTACGAGCAGTACTTC. Translated, it gives CAISEDSRSYEQYF.

The rearrangement links TRBV20-1 to TRBJ2-1, with 13 bases lining up with TRBD2. V lost 3 bases, J lost 7 bases, and 6 bases stayed unmatched. The CDR3 runs 15 residues. Germline CDR1 is DFQATT and CDR2 is SNEGSKA (reference sequence). CDR3 protein: CSASWGLAGWNEQFF. The CDR3 coding sequence is TGCAGTGCTAGCTGGGGACTAGCGGGATGGAATGAGCAGTTCTTC.

This clonotype was seen at least ten times. V is TRBV6-5 and J is TRBJ1-5; tentative D call: TRBD1 (6 bases). The CDR3 is 19 amino acids. The V end was cut by 4 bases, the J end by 7 bases, with 29 bases between. The V gene's germline CDR1 is MNHEY and CDR2 SVGAGI. CDR3 in DNA: TGTGCCAGCAGTTCGTTTAAGATGGTACAGGGACCAAAGGACCAGCCCCAGCATTTT. Encoded protein: CASSSFKMVQGPKDQPQHF.

V and J are TRBV20-1 and TRBJ2-7, with unresolved D. V shed 3 bases and J shed 4 bases, with 7 bases lying between them. Germline V gene lookup returns CDR1 DFQATT and CDR2 SNEGSKA (reference sequence). This CDR3 region has 11 residues. The CDR3 spells CSASVEYEQYF. The CDR3 DNA sequence: TGCAGTGCTAGCGTCGAGTACGAGCAGTACTTC.

Concerning this clonotype itself: This may arise from a read error, as a much more abundant clone is one base away. The V gene is TRBV3-1, the J gene TRBJ1-6, with D maybe TRBD1 (5 bases). The length of the CDR3 is 15 residues. Germline lookup yields CDR1 LGHDT and CDR2 YNNKEL (reference sequence). The DNA for the CDR3 is TGTGCCTGCAGCCAGTGGGGCAGGTCTAATTCACCCCTCCACTTT. Translated: CACSQWGRSNSPLHF.

In this sample, this clonotype turned up a few times. The J gene is TRBJ2-3, the V gene TRBV7-3, with 12 bases fitting TRBD2. Unmatched junction bases numbered 5, after V lost 5 bases and J lost 2 bases. The CDR3 contains 16 residues. CDR1 and CDR2 (germline): SGHTA, FQGTGA. This chain's CDR3 is CASSLRTSGNTDTQYF. As DNA, the CDR3 is TGTGCCAGCAGCCTCCGGACTAGCGGGAACACAGATACGCAGTATTTT.

This clonotype showed up many times. This chain uses TRBV29-1 with TRBJ2-2; 8 bases agree with TRBD2. The CDR3 is made up of 14 amino acids. Unmatched junction bases numbered 6, after V lost 6 bases and J lost 3 bases. The germline CDR1 and CDR2 sequences are SQVTM and ANQGSEA. CDR3 sequence: CSVRPGLDTGELFF. The CDR3 DNA reads as TGCAGCGTCCGACCGGGACTAGACACCGGGGAGCTGTTTTTT.

This clonotype has at least ten counts. V usage is TRBV11-2 and J usage is TRBJ2-1; 7 bases align to TRBD2. Germline CDR1 and CDR2: SGHAT and FQNNGV. CDR3 size: 15 residues. The CDR3 region has the DNA TGTGCTACCGCCCCCCCCGGGACTAAGTTCGATGAGCAGTTCTTC. Residues: CATAPPGTKFDEQFF.

This clonotype was seen at least ten times. The gene calls are TRBV11-2 and TRBJ2-3; the D gene is possibly TRBD1 (5 bases). Germline V gives CDR1 SGHAT, CDR2 FQNNGV. V was trimmed by 1 base and J by 2 bases, leaving 7 bases between them. This CDR3 spans 14 amino acids. CDR3 nucleotide sequence: TGTGCCAGCAGCTTAGGGACACACACAGATACGCAGTATTTT. It translates to CASSLGTHTDTQYF.

This clonotype was seen many times. The chain links TRBV29-1 to TRBJ2-1; the D gene is possibly TRBD2 (6 bases). CDR1 and CDR2 (germline): SQVTM, ANQGSEA. Trimming stripped 7 bases from V and 9 bases from J, with 13 bases between. CDR3 length: 11 amino acids. CDR3 residues: CSARDSIEQFF. The CDR3 nucleotides read TGCAGCGCCCGGGACTCGATTGAGCAGTTCTTC.

This clonotype was found many times. This sequence joins TRBV20-1 and TRBJ1-3, with D perhaps TRBD1 (6 bases). Germline V lookup: CDR1 DFQATT, CDR2 SNEGSKA (reference sequence). Trimming left V 1 base short and J 2 bases short, with 15 bases between. The CDR3 covers 16 residues. DNA for the CDR3: TGCAGTGCTAGAGGGACAGCGGTCCTCACTGGAAACACCATATATTTT. Its translation is CSARGTAVLTGNTIYF.

Here the CDR3 DNA reads TGCAGTGCCAAAAGGGGGCTTACAGATACGCAGTATTTT. It yields the protein CSAKRGLTDTQYF. The chain is built from TRBV20-1 and TRBJ2-3, with TRBD1 matching 7 bases. Per the germline V gene, CDR1 is DFQATT and CDR2 is SNEGSKA (reference sequence). There are 13 residues in the CDR3. The trim removed 6 bases at V and 3 bases at J, leaving 6 bases unmatched.

V gene TRBV2 combines with J gene TRBJ2-7; 7 bases align to TRBD2. The CDR3 is made up of 18 amino acids. V lost 6 bases and J lost 4; bases outside the gene matches: 21. Germline assignment: CDR1 SNHLY and CDR2 FYNNEI. In nucleotides, the CDR3 is TGTGCCAGCAGGGGGTCACTCGGGAGGACGGTATATGGGTACGAGCAGTACTTC. It translates to CASRGSLGRTVYGYEQYF.

This clonotype was counted ten times or more. The chain is built from TRBV29-1 and TRBJ2-2; 7 bases line up with TRBD2. Trimming cost V 7 bases and J 0 bases; bases outside gene matches: 5. Germline V lookup: CDR1 SQVTM, CDR2 ANQGSEA. The CDR3 covers 14 residues. Here the CDR3 DNA reads TGCAGCGCCCCGGGGGGAACGAACACCGGGGAGCTGTTTTTT. Protein sequence: CSAPGGTNTGELFF.

This clonotype was counted many times. The rearrangement joins TRBV10-3 to TRBJ2-5; possibly TRBD2 for D (5 bases). This CDR3 contains 14 residues. With 1 base removed from V and 5 bases from J, the gap between germline ends came to 11 bases. Germline assignment: CDR1 ENHRY and CDR2 SYGVKD. CDR3 sequence: CAISEFAGMETQYF. CDR3 in DNA: TGTGCCATCAGTGAGTTTGCGGGCATGGAGACCCAGTACTTC.

This clonotype was found many times. The genes are TRBV30 and TRBJ2-3, with D unresolved. Trimming left V 2 bases short and J 6 bases short, with 3 bases between. CDR3 length: 10 residues. Germline values: CDR1 GTSNPN, CDR2 SVGIG (reference sequence). CDR3 amino acids: CAWSLDTQYF. DNA of the CDR3: TGTGCCTGGAGTTTGGATACGCAGTATTTT.